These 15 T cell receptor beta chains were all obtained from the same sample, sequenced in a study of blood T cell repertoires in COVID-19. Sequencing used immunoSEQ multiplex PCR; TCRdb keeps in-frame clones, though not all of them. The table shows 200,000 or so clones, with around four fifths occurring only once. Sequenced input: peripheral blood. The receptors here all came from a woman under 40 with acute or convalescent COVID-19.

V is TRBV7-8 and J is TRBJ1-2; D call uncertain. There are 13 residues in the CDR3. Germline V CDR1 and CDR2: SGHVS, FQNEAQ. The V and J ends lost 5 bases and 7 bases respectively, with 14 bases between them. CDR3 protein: CASSLEKRVGYTF. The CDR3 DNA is TGTGCCAGCAGCCTCGAAAAGAGGGTTGGCTACACCTTC.

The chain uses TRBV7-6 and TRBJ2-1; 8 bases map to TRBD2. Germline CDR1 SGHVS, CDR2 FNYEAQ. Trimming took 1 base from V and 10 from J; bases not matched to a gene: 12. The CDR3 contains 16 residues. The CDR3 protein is CASSLGSAGGLGEQFF. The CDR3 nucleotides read TGTGCCAGCAGCTTAGGTTCTGCGGGAGGCCTCGGGGAGCAGTTCTTC.

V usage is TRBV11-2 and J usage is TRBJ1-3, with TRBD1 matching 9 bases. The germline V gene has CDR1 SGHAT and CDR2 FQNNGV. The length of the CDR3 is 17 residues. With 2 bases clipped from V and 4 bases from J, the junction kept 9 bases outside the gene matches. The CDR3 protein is CASSLSPQGASGNTIYF. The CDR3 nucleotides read TGTGCCAGCAGCTTATCCCCACAGGGGGCGAGCGGAAACACCATATATTTT.

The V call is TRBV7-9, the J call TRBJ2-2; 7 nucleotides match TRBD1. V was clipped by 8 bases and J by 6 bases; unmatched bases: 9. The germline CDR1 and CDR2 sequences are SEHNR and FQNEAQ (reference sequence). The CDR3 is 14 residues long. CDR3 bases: TGTGCCAGCCTTGAGGGGGCCGGGGCCGGGGAGCTGTTTTTT. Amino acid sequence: CASLEGAGAGELFF.

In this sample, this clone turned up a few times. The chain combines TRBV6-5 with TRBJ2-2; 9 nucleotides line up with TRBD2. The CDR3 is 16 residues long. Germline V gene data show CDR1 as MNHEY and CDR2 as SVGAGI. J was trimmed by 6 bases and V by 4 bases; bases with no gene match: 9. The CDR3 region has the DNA TGTGCCAGCAGTTTCCGGAATAGCGGGAGAGCCGGGGAGCTGTTTTTT. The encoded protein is CASSFRNSGRAGELFF.

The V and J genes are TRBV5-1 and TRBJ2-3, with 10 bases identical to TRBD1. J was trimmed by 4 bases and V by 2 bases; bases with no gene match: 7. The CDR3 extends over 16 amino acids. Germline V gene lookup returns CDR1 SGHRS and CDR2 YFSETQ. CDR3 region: CASSFDGQGVADTQYF. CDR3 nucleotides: TGCGCCAGCAGCTTTGATGGACAGGGGGTCGCAGATACGCAGTATTTT.

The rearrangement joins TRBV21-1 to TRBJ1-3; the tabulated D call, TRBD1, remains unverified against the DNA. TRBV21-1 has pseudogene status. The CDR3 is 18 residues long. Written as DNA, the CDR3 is TGTGCCAGCAGCAAGAGGGACAGGGGGTACTTTTCTGGAAACACCATATATTTT. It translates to CASSKRDRGYFSGNTIYF.

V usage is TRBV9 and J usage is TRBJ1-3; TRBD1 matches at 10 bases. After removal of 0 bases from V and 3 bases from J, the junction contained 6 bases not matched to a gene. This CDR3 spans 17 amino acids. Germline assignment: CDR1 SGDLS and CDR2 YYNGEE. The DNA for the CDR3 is TGTGCCAGCAGCGTAGACCCGGGACAGGGGTATGGAAACACCATATATTTT. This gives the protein CASSVDPGQGYGNTIYF.

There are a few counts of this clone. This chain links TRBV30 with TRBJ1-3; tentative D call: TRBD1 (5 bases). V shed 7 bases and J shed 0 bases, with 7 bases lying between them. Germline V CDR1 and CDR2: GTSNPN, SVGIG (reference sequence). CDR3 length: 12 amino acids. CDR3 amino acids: CAYGGSGNTIYF. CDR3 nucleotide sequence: TGTGCCTACGGGGGCTCTGGAAACACCATATATTTT.

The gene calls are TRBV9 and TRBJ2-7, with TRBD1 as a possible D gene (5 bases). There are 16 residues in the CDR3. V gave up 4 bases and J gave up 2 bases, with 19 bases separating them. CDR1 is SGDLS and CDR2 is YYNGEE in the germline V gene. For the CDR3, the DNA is TGTGCCAGCAGCCCTAGGCGACAGTGGGAACCCTACGAGCAGTACTTC. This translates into CASSPRRQWEPYEQYF.

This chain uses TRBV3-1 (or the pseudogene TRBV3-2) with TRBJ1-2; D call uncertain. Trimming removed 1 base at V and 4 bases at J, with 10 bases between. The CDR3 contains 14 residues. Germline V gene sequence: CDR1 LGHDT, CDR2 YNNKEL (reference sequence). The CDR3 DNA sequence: TGTGCCAGCAGCCAAGGCAACAAACCCTATGGCTACACCTTC. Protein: CASSQGNKPYGYTF.

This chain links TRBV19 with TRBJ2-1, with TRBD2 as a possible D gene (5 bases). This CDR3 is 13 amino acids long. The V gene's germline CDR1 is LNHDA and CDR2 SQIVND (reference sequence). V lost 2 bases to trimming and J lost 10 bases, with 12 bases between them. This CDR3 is CASSIRSGWEQFF. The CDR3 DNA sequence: TGTGCCAGTAGTATAAGGTCGGGGTGGGAGCAGTTCTTC.

CDR3 bases: TGCGCCAGCAGCCCGCTAATGGCTAGGGGCGAGCAGTACTTC. Its protein product is CASSPLMARGEQYF. The chain carries TRBV5-1 and TRBJ2-7, with D possibly TRBD1 on 5 matching bases. Trimming took 4 bases from V and 6 from J, leaving 17 bases between them. From germline, CDR1 is SGHRS and CDR2 YFSETQ. The CDR3 sequence is 14 residues long. Full variable domain (rest looked up from reference TRBV5-1 and TRBJ2-7): KAGVTQTPRYLIKTRGQQVTLSCSPISGHRSVSWYQQTPGQGLQFLFEYFSETQRNKGNFPGRFSGRQFSNSRSEMNVSTLELGDSALYLCASSPLMARGEQYFGPGTRLTVT.

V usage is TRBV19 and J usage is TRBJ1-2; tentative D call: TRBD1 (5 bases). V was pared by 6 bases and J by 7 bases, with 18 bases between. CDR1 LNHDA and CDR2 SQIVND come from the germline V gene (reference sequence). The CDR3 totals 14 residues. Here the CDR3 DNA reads TGTGCCAGTAGCGACGGCGCAGGGCCGGGTGGCTACACCTTC. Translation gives CASSDGAGPGGYTF.

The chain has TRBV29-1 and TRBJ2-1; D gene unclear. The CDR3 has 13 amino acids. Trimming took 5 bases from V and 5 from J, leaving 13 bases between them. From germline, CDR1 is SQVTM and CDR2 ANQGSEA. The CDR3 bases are TGCAGCGTTTACAAACGCCTTAACAATGAGCAGTTCTTC. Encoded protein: CSVYKRLNNEQFF.